Listed below are T cell receptor beta chains from one sample, sequenced in a study of patients and donors after allogeneic stem cell transplantation. MiXCR, applied by TCRdb to the RT-PCR reads, yields one record per CDR3 protein. The sample has 920,000 or so distinct CDR3 sequences; 15% to 20% are singletons. Material: blood, either unsorted or a sorted T cell fraction (not recorded which). The receptors were gathered from a human donor who was either an allogeneic HSCT recipient or a stem cell or donor lymphocyte infusion donor (not recorded which). It is not recorded whose cells these are; they may come from a transplant donor. CDR3s include the opening cysteine and the closing phenylalanine or tryptophan. D genes are given only for firm matches. The listing skips clone size in some rows; elsewhere it reads once, few, many or a size class.

clone size: .
V gene: TRBV7-9
J gene: TRBJ2-7
D gene: TRBD1
CDR3 protein: CASSLVAGTGSNEQYF
CDR3 DNA: TGTGCCAGCAGCTTGGTCGCCGGGACAGGTTCCAACGAGCAGTACTTC

clone size: .
V gene: TRBV12-3/TRBV12-4
J gene: TRBJ2-7
D gene: .
CDR3 protein: CASSISARGYEQYF
CDR3 DNA: TGTGCCAGCAGCATATCGGCCCGTGGGTACGAGCAGTACTTC

clone size: few
V gene: TRBV7-2
J gene: TRBJ1-1
D gene: TRBD1
CDR3 protein: CASSLTGGRQAFF
CDR3 DNA: TGTGCCAGCAGCCTTACAGGGGGAAGGCAAGCTTTCTTT

clone size: few
V gene: TRBV30
J gene: TRBJ1-3
D gene: TRBD1
CDR3 protein: CAWSVIRQGKSGNTIYF
CDR3 DNA: TGTGCCTGGAGCGTAATACGACAGGGGAAGTCTGGAAACACCATATATTTT

clone size: .
V gene: TRBV7-3
J gene: TRBJ2-5
D gene: .
CDR3 protein: CASSLDTRQETQYF
CDR3 DNA: TGTGCCAGCAGCTTGGATACCCGACAAGAGACCCAGTACTTC

clone size: .
V gene: TRBV10-2
J gene: TRBJ2-3
D gene: TRBD2
CDR3 protein: CASSDPGLAVSPSSTDTQYF
CDR3 DNA: TGCGCCAGCAGTGACCCGGGACTAGCGGTTTCCCCCTCTAGCACAGATACGCAGTATTTT

clone size: few
V gene: TRBV12-3/TRBV12-4
J gene: TRBJ2-7
D gene: .
CDR3 protein: CASTWDGRKGEQYF
CDR3 DNA: TGTGCCAGCACCTGGGACGGACGGAAGGGCGAGCAGTACTTC

clone size: .
V gene: TRBV4-2
J gene: TRBJ2-1
D gene: .
CDR3 protein: CASSQDIPARERGNEQFF
CDR3 DNA: TGTGCCAGCAGCCAAGATATCCCCGCACGGGAGAGGGGCAATGAGCAGTTCTTC

clone size: few
V gene: TRBV5-1
J gene: TRBJ2-5
D gene: .
CDR3 protein: CASSLGRLASETQYF
CDR3 DNA: TGCGCCAGCAGCTTGGGGCGGCTAGCGTCAGAGACCCAGTACTTC

clone size: few
V gene: TRBV12-3/TRBV12-4
J gene: TRBJ1-1
D gene: .
CDR3 protein: CASSLGSRTTEAFF
CDR3 DNA: TGTGCCAGCAGTTTAGGGTCCAGAACAACTGAAGCTTTCTTT

clone size: few
V gene: TRBV10-3
J gene: TRBJ1-1
D gene: TRBD1
CDR3 protein: CAISPGTGGSNTEAFF
CDR3 DNA: TGTGCCATCAGCCCCGGGACAGGGGGCTCGAACACTGAAGCTTTCTTT

clone size: .
V gene: TRBV10-3
J gene: TRBJ2-5
D gene: .
CDR3 protein: CAIRTTTEGGIQETQYF
CDR3 DNA: TGTGCCATCAGGACAACGACTGAGGGGGGTATACAAGAGACCCAGTACTTC

clone size: .
V gene: TRBV18
J gene: TRBJ2-5
D gene: .
CDR3 protein: CASSTGTASETQYF
CDR3 DNA: TGTGCCAGCTCGACCGGGACGGCGTCAGAGACCCAGTACTTC

clone size: many
V gene: TRBV6-1
J gene: TRBJ1-1
D gene: .
CDR3 protein: CASREGQTNSEAFF
CDR3 DNA: TGTGCCAGCAGGGAGGGGCAGACTAATTCGGAAGCTTTCTTT

clone size: .
V gene: TRBV9
J gene: TRBJ1-1
D gene: TRBD1
CDR3 protein: CASSSSPGTGKGRTEAFF
CDR3 DNA: TGTGCCAGCAGCTCCTCTCCCGGGACAGGGAAAGGTCGCACTGAAGCTTTCTTT

clone size: few
V gene: TRBV16
J gene: TRBJ2-7
D gene: .
CDR3 protein: CASSQADLSYEQYF
CDR3 DNA: TGTGCCAGCAGCCAAGCGGATCTTAGCTACGAGCAGTACTTC

clone size: .
V gene: TRBV6-2/TRBV6-3
J gene: TRBJ2-5
D gene: .
CDR3 protein: CASSYSKTDQETQYF
CDR3 DNA: TGTGCCAGCAGTTACTCGAAAACAGATCAAGAGACCCAGTACTTC

clone size: few
V gene: TRBV12-3/TRBV12-4
J gene: TRBJ2-3
D gene: .
CDR3 protein: CASSLSSLTDTQYF
CDR3 DNA: TGTGCCAGCAGTTTATCCAGCCTCACAGATACGCAGTATTTT

clone size: .
V gene: TRBV20-1
J gene: TRBJ1-2
D gene: .
CDR3 protein: CSAALETNYGYTF
CDR3 DNA: TGCAGTGCGGCGCTGGAAACTAACTATGGCTACACCTTC

clone size: few
V gene: TRBV20-1
J gene: TRBJ2-1
D gene: .
CDR3 protein: CSARGHTSYNEQFF
CDR3 DNA: TGCAGTGCTAGAGGCCATACCTCCTACAATGAGCAGTTCTTC

clone size: few
V gene: TRBV6-5
J gene: TRBJ2-1
D gene: TRBD2
CDR3 protein: CASSYGAGGANEQFF
CDR3 DNA: TGTGCCAGCAGTTACGGGGCGGGAGGGGCCAATGAGCAGTTCTTC

clone size: few
V gene: TRBV20-1
J gene: TRBJ1-4
D gene: .
CDR3 protein: CSASSSRLKDSHNEKLFF
CDR3 DNA: TGCAGTGCTAGTTCTAGCCGGCTAAAGGACAGCCATAATGAAAAACTGTTTTTT

clone size: few
V gene: TRBV29-1
J gene: TRBJ1-1
D gene: TRBD1
CDR3 protein: CSVFGRDRGPEAFF
CDR3 DNA: TGCAGCGTTTTCGGGCGGGACAGGGGGCCTGAAGCTTTCTTT

clone size: few
V gene: TRBV6-5
J gene: TRBJ1-1
D gene: TRBD1
CDR3 protein: CASSLPGQLNTEAFF
CDR3 DNA: TGTGCCAGCAGTTTACCGGGACAGCTTAACACTGAAGCTTTCTTT

clone size: .
V gene: TRBV29-1
J gene: TRBJ2-7
D gene: .
CDR3 protein: CSVEVQGTSSYEQYF
CDR3 DNA: TGCAGCGTTGAAGTACAGGGGACTTCTTCCTACGAGCAGTACTTC

clone size: .
V gene: TRBV20-1
J gene: TRBJ2-1
D gene: .
CDR3 protein: CSARDGRAANNEQFF
CDR3 DNA: TGCAGTGCTAGAGACGGGCGGGCGGCAAACAATGAGCAGTTCTTC

clone size: few
V gene: TRBV10-3
J gene: TRBJ1-5
D gene: .
CDR3 protein: CAISDAGPQHF
CDR3 DNA: TGTGCCATCAGTGACGCCGGGCCCCAGCATTTT

clone size: few
V gene: TRBV5-1
J gene: TRBJ2-2
D gene: .
CDR3 protein: CASSIEGLITGELFF
CDR3 DNA: TGCGCCAGCAGCATCGAGGGACTCATCACCGGGGAGCTGTTTTTT